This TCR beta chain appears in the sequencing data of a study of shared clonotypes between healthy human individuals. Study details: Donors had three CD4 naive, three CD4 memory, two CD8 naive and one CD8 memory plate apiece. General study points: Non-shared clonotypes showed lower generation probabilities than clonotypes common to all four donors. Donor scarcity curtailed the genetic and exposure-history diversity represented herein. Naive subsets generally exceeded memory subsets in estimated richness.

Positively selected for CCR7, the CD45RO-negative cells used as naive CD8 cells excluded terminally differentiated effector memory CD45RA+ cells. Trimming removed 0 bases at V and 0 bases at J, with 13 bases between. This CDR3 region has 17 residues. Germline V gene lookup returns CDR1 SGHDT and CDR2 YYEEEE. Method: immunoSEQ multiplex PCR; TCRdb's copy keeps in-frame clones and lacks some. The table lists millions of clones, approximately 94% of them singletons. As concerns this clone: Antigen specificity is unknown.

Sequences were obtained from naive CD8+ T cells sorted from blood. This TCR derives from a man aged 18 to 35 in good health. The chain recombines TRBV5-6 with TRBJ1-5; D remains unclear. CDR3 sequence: CASSLGGVRDSNQPQHF. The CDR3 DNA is TGTGCCAGCAGCTTGGGGGGTGTCAGAGATAGCAATCAGCCCCAGCATTTT.